These 16 T cell receptor beta chains were all obtained from the same sample, sequenced in a study of beta chain features in type 1 diabetes (dated by TCRdb to the late 2010s). These receptors have no identified antigens. The investigation overall reported the following: A moderate but significant shortening of TCRB CDR3 length was observed in type 1 diabetes patients in all four CD4+ subsets.

Libraries were constructed by the immunoSEQ multiplex PCR assay. The High Capacity cDNA Reverse Transcription Kit was used to reverse transcribe all of the isolated RNA, meaning that expressed TCRB transcripts were what got sequenced. As stored in TCRdb, this immuneACCESS dataset retains in-frame rearrangements with V and J assigned. A fraction of the clones does not appear; measured against another copy, unresolved V genes explain less than half of the discrepancy, and the remainder lacks a known reason. This sample holds 500,000 to 850,000 clones; more than 13% were observed only once. The ten biggest clones cover 0.035% to 0.045% of the sample. Sequencing was done on a sample of naive CD4+ T cells from blood. The label giving this sample's cell subset or site can be read as: true naive CD4+ T cells. These receptors all stem from a man aged 18-30 years with type 1 diabetes.

This clone was seen a handful of times. The chain recombines TRBV4-2 with TRBJ2-2; 12 bases match TRBD2. This CDR3 has 18 residues. With 0 bases clipped from V and 3 bases from J, the junction kept 5 bases outside the gene matches. Per germline, CDR1 LGHNA and CDR2 YNFKEQ. The CDR3 DNA is TGTGCCAGCAGCCAAGAGGGACTAGCGGGTGTGTACACCGGGGAGCTGTTTTTT. This gives the protein CASSQEGLAGVYTGELFF.

The CDR3 spells CASSLERTSGRTKRGYEQYF. The CDR3 coding sequence is TGTGCCAGCAGCTTAGAGCGGACTAGCGGGAGAACCAAGAGGGGCTACGAGCAGTACTTC. The rearrangement joins TRBV11-3 to TRBJ2-7; TRBD2 aligns across 13 bases. V was pared by 0 bases and J by 3 bases, with 14 bases of the junction left unmatched. The CDR3 extends over 20 amino acids. Germline V gene data show CDR1 as SGHNT and CDR2 as YENEEA.

The chain has TRBV7-2 and TRBJ2-5; the D gene is possibly TRBD2 (6 bases). The V gene's germline CDR1 is SGHTA and CDR2 FQGNSA. The V end was cut by 3 bases, the J end by 5 bases, with 10 bases between. The length of the CDR3 is 13 residues. As DNA, the CDR3 is TGTGCCAGCAGCTTTTCCGGAGGGGAGACCCAGTACTTC. Translated: CASSFSGGETQYF. Full variable domain (remainder filled in from reference TRBV7-2 and TRBJ2-5): GAGVSQSPSNKVTEKGKDVELRCDPISGHTALYWYRQSLGQGLEFLIYFQGNSAPDKSGLPSDRFSAERTGGSVSTLTIQRTQQEDSAVYLCASSFSGGETQYFGPGTRLLVL.

This rearrangement joins TRBV30 to TRBJ2-7; D call uncertain. The V gene's germline CDR1 is GTSNPN and CDR2 SVGIG (reference sequence). Trimming took off 3 bases at V and 3 bases at J, with 12 bases between the two ends. CDR3 size: 13 residues. The CDR3 coding sequence is TGTGCCTGGAGCCCCCGAACTTTCTACGAGCAGTACTTC. It codes for CAWSPRTFYEQYF.

This clone was observed a handful of times. CDR3: CASSPGTLDGDTQYF. The CDR3 region has the DNA TGCGCCAGCAGTCCCGGGACCTTAGACGGAGATACGCAGTATTTT. The chain is built from TRBV5-1 and TRBJ2-3, with D perhaps TRBD1 or TRBD2 (5 bases each). The germline V and J ends were trimmed by 5 bases and 5 bases, with 18 bases remaining between them. The CDR3 runs to 15 residues. The V gene's germline CDR1 is SGHRS and CDR2 YFSETQ.

Only a few counts were recorded for this clone. Other DNA sequences within the sample encode an identical CDR3. The chain recombines TRBV29-1 with TRBJ2-7; the D is unclear. Trimming shortened V by 1 base and J by 2 bases, and 6 bases separated the two germline ends. The CDR3 sequence is 12 residues long. CDR1 is SQVTM, CDR2 ANQGSEA, per germline. The CDR3 DNA reads as TGCAGCGTTGAAGGCGGTGCCTACGAGCAGTACTTC. Translated, it gives CSVEGGAYEQYF.

This sequence joins TRBV15 and TRBJ2-5; maybe TRBD1 (5 bases). V was clipped by 5 bases and J by 1 base, with 11 bases between them. Per germline, CDR1 LNHNV and CDR2 YYDKDF (reference sequence). The CDR3 has 14 amino acids. CDR3 sequence: CATSQRQPQETQYF. CDR3 in DNA: TGTGCCACCAGCCAGCGACAGCCCCAAGAGACCCAGTACTTC.

This clone was observed a handful of times. The chain joins TRBV29-1 to TRBJ2-7, with a weak D call TRBD2 (6 bases). CDR1 is SQVTM and CDR2 is ANQGSEA in the germline V gene. The V end lost 6 bases, the J end lost 7 bases, and 25 bases lay between the germline ends. The CDR3 sequence is 15 residues long. CDR3 loop: CSVAKSLAELGEQYF. The CDR3 bases are TGCAGCGTCGCTAAGAGTTTAGCGGAACTCGGGGAGCAGTACTTC.

J is TRBJ2-2 and V is TRBV2; 8 bases align to TRBD1. The V segment lost 11 bases and the J segment 0 bases; nucleotides outside the gene matches: 8. This CDR3 region has 15 residues. The V gene's germline CDR1 is SNHLY and CDR2 FYNNEI. The CDR3 loop is CAGHQTGANTGELFF. The CDR3 nucleotides are TGTGCCGGACATCAGACAGGGGCGAACACCGGGGAGCTGTTTTTT.

There are a few counts of this clone. The chain carries TRBV7-9 and TRBJ1-2, with 11 bases that match TRBD1. The CDR3 sequence is 16 residues long. From germline, CDR1 is SEHNR and CDR2 FQNEAQ (reference sequence). With V trimmed by 1 base and J by 3 bases, 4 bases remained unmatched. The CDR3 loop reads CASSLVWTGGHYGYTF. As DNA, the CDR3 is TGTGCCAGCAGCTTAGTTTGGACAGGGGGCCACTATGGCTACACCTTC. The full variable domain, with the rest looked up from reference TRBV7-9 and TRBJ1-2, is DTGVSQNPRHKITKRGQNVTFRCDPISEHNRLYWYRQTLGQGPEFLTYFQNEAQLEKSRLLSDRFSAERPKGSFSTLEIQRTEQGDSAMYLCASSLVWTGGHYGYTFGSGTRLTVV.

A note on this clone: Other DNA sequences in this sample translate to the same CDR3. The gene calls are TRBV5-4 and TRBJ2-5; D gene uncertain. V lost 4 bases to trimming and J lost 3 bases, with 7 bases between them. The CDR3 spans 12 residues. Germline loops: CDR1 SGHNT, CDR2 YYREEE (reference sequence). In DNA, the CDR3 is TGTGCCAGCAGCCGCGACGAAGAGACCCAGTACTTC. Protein: CASSRDEETQYF.

The gene calls are TRBV10-3 and TRBJ2-1, with a weak D call TRBD2 (6 bases). V was pared by 6 bases and J by 7 bases, with 19 bases between. The germline CDR1 and CDR2 sequences are ENHRY and SYGVKD. The CDR3 has 15 residues. CDR3 in DNA: TGTGCCATCAGCGATGGACTATCCCCTCGGAATGAGCAGTTCTTC. This codes for CAISDGLSPRNEQFF.

V is TRBV4-3 and J is TRBJ1-1, with a tentative D call TRBD1 (5 bases). Germline lookup yields CDR1 LGHNA and CDR2 YSLEER. Trimming took 0 bases from V and 1 from J, leaving 12 bases between them. There are 16 residues in the CDR3. CDR3 amino acids: CASSQDLRTQNTEAFF. DNA for the CDR3: TGCGCCAGCAGCCAAGATCTAAGGACACAGAACACTGAAGCTTTCTTT.

The CDR3 loop reads CASRTRDRYF. The CDR3 DNA reads TGTGCCAGCAGAACCCGGGACCGCTACTTC. V gene TRBV27 combines with J gene TRBJ2-7; D tentatively reads TRBD1 or TRBD2 (5 bases each). This CDR3 has 10 amino acids. V was cut by 6 bases and J by 13 bases, with 13 bases left in between. Germline lookup yields CDR1 MNHEY and CDR2 SMNVEV (reference sequence).

J is TRBJ1-1 and V is TRBV29-1, with a weak D call TRBD1 (6 bases). The V gene lost 5 bases and the J gene lost 0 bases, with 7 bases spanning the gap. Germline CDR1 SQVTM, CDR2 ANQGSEA. The CDR3 spans 12 residues. In DNA form, the CDR3 reads TGCAGCGTTTGGACAGTGAACACTGAAGCTTTCTTT. Translating it yields CSVWTVNTEAFF.

This clone was counted only a few times. The same CDR3 can be traced to other DNA sequences in this sample. The chain combines TRBV18 with TRBJ1-5; D not certain. The CDR3 sequence is 14 residues long. Deletions cut 8 bases from V and 4 bases from J, with 15 bases between. Looked up from germline, CDR1 is KGHSH and CDR2 is LQKENI. The CDR3 sequence: CASSPGEGNQPQHF. DNA for the CDR3: TGTGCCAGCAGCCCGGGAGAAGGGAATCAGCCCCAGCATTTT.